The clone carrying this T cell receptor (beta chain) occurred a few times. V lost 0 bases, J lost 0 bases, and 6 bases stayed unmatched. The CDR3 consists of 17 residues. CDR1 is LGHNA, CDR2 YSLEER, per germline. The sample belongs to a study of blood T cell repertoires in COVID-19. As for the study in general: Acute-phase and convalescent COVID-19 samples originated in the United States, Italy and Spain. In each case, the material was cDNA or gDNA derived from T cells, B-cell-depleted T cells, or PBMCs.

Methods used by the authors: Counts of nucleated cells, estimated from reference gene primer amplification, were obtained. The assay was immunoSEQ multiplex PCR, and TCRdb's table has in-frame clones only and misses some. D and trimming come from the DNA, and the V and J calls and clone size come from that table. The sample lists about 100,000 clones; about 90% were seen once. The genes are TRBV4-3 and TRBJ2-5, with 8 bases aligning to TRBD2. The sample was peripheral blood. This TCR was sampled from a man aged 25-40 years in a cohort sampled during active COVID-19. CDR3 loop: CASSQDAGGAYQETQYF. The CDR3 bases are TGCGCCAGCAGCCAAGATGCGGGGGGCGCCTACCAAGAGACCCAGTACTTC.